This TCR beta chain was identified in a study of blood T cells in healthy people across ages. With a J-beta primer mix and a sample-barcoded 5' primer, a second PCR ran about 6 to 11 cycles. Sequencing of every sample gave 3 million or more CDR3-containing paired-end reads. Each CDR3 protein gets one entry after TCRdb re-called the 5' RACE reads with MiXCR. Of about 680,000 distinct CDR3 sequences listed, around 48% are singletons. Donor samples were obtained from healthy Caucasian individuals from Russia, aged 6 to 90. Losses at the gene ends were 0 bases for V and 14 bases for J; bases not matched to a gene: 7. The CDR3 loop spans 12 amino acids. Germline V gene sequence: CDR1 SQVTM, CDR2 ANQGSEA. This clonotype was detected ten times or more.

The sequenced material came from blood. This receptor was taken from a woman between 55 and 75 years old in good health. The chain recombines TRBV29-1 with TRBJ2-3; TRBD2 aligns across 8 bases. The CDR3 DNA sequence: TGCAGCGTTGAAGATCAAGCGGGAGTGGGGTATTTT. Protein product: CSVEDQAGVGYF.